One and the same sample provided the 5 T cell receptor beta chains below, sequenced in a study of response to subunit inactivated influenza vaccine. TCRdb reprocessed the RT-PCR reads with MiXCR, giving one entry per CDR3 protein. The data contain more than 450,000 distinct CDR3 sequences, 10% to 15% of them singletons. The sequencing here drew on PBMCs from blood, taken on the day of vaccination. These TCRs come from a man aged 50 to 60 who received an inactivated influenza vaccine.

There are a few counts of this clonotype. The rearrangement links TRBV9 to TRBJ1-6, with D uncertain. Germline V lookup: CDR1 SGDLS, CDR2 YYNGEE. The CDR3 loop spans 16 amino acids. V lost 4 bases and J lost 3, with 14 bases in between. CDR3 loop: CASSRTQTVYNSPLHF. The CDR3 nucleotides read TGTGCCAGCAGCAGAACGCAGACGGTCTATAATTCACCCCTCCACTTT.

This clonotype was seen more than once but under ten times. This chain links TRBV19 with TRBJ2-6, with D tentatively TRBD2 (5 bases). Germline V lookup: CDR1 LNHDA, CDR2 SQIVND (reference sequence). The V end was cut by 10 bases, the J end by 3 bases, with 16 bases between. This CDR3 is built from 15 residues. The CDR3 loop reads CATTSGGFGANVLTF. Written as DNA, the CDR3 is TGTGCCACTACCTCCGGAGGCTTTGGGGCCAACGTCCTGACTTTC.

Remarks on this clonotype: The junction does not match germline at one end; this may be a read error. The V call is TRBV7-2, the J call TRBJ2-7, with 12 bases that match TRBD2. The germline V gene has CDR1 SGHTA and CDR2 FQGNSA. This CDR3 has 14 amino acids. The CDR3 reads CVSSAPSGRDEQYF. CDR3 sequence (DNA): TGTGTCAGCAGCGCCCCTAGCGGGAGGGACGAGCAGTACTTC.

The CDR3 DNA reads TGCAGTGCTAGAGACAGCCAAGGACTAGCGGTTTACAATGAGCAGTTCTTC. This codes for CSARDSQGLAVYNEQFF. The chain links TRBV20-1 to TRBJ2-1; 10 bases map to TRBD2. Germline trimming cut 0 bases from V and 4 bases from J; bases unmatched to any gene: 9. Germline V gene sequence: CDR1 DFQATT, CDR2 SNEGSKA (reference sequence). This CDR3 spans 17 amino acids.

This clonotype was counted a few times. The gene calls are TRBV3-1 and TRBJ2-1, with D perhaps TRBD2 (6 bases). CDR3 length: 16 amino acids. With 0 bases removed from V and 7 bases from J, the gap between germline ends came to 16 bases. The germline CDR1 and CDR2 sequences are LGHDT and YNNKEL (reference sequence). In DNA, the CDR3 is TGTGCCAGCAGCCAAGATTGGACGGGAGTGAAGAATGAGCAGTTCTTC. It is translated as CASSQDWTGVKNEQFF.